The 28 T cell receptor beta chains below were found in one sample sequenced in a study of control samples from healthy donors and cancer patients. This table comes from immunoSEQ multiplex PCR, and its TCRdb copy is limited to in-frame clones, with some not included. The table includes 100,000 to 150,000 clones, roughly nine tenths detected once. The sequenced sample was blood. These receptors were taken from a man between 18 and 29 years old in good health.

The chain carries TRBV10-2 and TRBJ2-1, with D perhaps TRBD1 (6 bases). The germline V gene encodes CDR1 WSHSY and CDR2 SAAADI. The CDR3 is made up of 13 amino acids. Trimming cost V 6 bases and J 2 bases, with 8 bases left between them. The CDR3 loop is CASRDSTYNEQFF. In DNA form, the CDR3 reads TGCGCCAGCAGGGACAGTACCTACAATGAGCAGTTCTTC.

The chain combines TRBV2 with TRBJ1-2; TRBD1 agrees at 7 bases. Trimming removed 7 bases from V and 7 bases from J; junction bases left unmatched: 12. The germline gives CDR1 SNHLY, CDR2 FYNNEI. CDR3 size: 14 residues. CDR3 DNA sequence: TGTGCCAGCATTTTAGAGACAGGGTATGGTGGCTACACCTTC. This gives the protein CASILETGYGGYTF.

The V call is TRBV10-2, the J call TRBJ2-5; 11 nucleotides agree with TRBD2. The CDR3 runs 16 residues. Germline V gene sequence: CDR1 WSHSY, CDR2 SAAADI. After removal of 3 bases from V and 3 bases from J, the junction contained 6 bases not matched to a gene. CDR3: CASSDITSGREETQYF. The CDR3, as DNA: TGCGCCAGCAGTGACATCACTAGCGGGAGAGAAGAGACCCAGTACTTC.

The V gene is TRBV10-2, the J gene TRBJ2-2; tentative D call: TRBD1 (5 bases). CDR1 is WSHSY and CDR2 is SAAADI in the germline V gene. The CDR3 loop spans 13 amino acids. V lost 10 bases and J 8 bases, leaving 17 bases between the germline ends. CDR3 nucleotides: TGCGCCACCCAGGATTCCCCAGGGGGGGAGCTGTTTTTT. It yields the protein CATQDSPGGELFF.

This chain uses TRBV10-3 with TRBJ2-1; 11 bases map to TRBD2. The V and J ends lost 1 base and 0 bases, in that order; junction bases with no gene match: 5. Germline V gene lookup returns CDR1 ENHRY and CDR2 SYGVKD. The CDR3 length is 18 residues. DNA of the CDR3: TGTGCCATCAGTGAGTTGTCCGGACTAGCGGGCTCCTACAATGAGCAGTTCTTC. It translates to CAISELSGLAGSYNEQFF.

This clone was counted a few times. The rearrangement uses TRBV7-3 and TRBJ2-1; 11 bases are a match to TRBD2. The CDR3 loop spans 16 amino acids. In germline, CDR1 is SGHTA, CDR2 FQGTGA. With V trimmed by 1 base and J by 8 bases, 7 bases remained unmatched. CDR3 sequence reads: CASSLIGTSGWDEQFF. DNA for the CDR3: TGTGCCAGCAGCTTAATCGGGACTAGCGGATGGGATGAGCAGTTCTTC.

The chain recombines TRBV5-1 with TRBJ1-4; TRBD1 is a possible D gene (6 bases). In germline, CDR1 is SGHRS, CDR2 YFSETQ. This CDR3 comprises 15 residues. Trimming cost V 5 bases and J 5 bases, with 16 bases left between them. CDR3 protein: CASRSYPGANEKLFF. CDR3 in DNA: TGCGCCAGCAGATCGTATCCGGGGGCAAATGAAAAACTGTTTTTT.

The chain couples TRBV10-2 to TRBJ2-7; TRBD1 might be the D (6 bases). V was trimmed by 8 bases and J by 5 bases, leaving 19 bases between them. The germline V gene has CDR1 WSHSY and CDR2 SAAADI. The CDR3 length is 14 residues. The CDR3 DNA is TGCGCCAGCCAACTACAGGGTATTGGCCACGAGCAGTACTTC. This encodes CASQLQGIGHEQYF.

The CDR3 is CASSLVRRDEQYF. CDR3 nucleotides: TGTGCCAGCAGCTTAGTACGCCGGGACGAGCAGTACTTC. This sequence joins TRBV11-2 and TRBJ2-7; D unresolved. Trimming stripped 1 base from V and 5 bases from J, with 9 bases between. Germline CDR1 is SGHAT and CDR2 is FQNNGV. The length of the CDR3 is 13 residues.

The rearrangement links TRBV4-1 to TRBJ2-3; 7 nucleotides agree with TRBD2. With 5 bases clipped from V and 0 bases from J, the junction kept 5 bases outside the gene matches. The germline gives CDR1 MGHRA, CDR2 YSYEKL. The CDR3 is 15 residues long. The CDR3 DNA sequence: TGCGCCAGCAGCGTTGGACTAGTGAGCACAGATACGCAGTATTTT. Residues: CASSVGLVSTDTQYF.

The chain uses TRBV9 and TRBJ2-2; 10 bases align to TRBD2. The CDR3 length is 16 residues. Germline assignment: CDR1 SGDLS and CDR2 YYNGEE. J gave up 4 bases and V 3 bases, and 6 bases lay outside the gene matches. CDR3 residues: CASSESSGRGTGELFF. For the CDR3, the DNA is TGTGCCAGCAGCGAATCTAGCGGGAGAGGCACCGGGGAGCTGTTTTTT. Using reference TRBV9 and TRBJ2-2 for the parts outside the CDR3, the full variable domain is DSGVTQTPKHLITATGQRVTLRCSPRSGDLSVYWYQQSLDQGLQFLIQYYNGEERAKGNILERFSAQQFPDLHSELNLSSLELGDSALYFCASSESSGRGTGELFFGEGSRLTVL.

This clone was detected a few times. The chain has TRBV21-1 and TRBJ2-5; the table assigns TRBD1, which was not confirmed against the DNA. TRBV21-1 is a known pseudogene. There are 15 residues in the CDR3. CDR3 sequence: CASSNRNRGRETQYF. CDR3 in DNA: TGTGCCAGCAGCAACCGGAACAGGGGTCGAGAGACCCAGTACTTC.

In DNA, the CDR3 is TGTGCCAGCAGCTTAGATCCGGATCAGCCCCAGCATTTT. It translates to CASSLDPDQPQHF. This sequence joins TRBV7-2 and TRBJ1-5, with no clear D. This CDR3 has 13 amino acids. Germline CDR1 and CDR2: SGHTA and FQGNSA. Trimming removed 1 base at V and 5 bases at J, with 6 bases between.

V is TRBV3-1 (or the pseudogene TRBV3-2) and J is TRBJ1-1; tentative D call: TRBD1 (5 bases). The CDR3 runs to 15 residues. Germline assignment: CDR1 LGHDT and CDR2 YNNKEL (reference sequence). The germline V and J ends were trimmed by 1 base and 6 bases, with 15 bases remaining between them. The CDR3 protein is CASSQVGQGGAEAFF. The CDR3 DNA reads TGTGCCAGCAGCCAAGTAGGTCAGGGAGGGGCTGAAGCTTTCTTT.

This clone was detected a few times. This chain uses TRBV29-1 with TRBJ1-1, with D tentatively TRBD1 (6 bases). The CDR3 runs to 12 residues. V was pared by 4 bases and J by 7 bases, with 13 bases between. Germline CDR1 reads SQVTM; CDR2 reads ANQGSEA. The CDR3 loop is CSVVDSAHEAFF. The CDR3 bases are TGCAGCGTTGTGGACAGTGCGCATGAAGCTTTCTTT.

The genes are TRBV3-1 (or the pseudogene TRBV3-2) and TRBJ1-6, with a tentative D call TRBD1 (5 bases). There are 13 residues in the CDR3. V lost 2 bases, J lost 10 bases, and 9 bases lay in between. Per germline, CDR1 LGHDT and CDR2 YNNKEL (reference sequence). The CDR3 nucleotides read TGTGCCAGCAGCCAACGCAGGGTATCACCCCTCCACTTT. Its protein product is CASSQRRVSPLHF.

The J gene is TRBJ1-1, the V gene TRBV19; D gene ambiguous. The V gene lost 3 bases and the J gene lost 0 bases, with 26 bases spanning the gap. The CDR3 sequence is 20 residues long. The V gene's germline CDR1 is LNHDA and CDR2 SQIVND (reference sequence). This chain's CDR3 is CASSISKESSSTPMNTEAFF. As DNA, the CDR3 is TGTGCCAGTAGTATTTCAAAGGAAAGCTCGTCTACTCCTATGAACACTGAAGCTTTCTTT. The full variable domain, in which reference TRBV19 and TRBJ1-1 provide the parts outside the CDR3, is DGGITQSPKYLFRKEGQNVTLSCEQNLNHDAMYWYRQDPGQGLRLIYYSQIVNDFQKGDIAEGYSVSREKKESFPLTVTSAQKNPTAFYLCASSISKESSSTPMNTEAFFGQGTRLTVV.

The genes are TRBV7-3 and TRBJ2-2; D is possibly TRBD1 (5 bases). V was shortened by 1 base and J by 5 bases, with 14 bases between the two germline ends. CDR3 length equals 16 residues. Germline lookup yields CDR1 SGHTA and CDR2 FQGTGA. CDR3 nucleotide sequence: TGTGCCAGCAGCTTAAATAGACAGATAGGAACCGGGGAGCTGTTTTTT. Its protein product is CASSLNRQIGTGELFF.

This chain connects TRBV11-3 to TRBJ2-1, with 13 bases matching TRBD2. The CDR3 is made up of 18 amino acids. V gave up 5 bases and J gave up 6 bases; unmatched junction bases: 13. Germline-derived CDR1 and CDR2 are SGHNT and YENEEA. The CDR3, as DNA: TGTGCCAGCAGCCCCATACTAGCGGGAGGGCCAAGTCGCAATGAGCAGTTCTTC. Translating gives CASSPILAGGPSRNEQFF.

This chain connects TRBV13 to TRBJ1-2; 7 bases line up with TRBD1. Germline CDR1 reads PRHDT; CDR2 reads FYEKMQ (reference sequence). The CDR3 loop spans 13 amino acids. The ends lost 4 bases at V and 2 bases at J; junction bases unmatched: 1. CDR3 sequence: CASSSGGNYGYTF. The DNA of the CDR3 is TGTGCCAGCAGCTCAGGGGGGAACTATGGCTACACCTTC. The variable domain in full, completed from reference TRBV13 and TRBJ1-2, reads AAGVIQSPRHLIKEKRETATLKCYPIPRHDTVYWYQQGPGQDPQFLISFYEKMQSDKGSIPDRFSAQQFSDYHSELNMSSLELGDSALYFCASSSGGNYGYTFGSGTRLTVV.

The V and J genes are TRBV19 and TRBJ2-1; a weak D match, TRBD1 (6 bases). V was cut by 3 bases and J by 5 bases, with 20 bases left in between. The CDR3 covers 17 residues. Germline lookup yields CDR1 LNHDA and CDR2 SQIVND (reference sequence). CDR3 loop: CASSMRQVVHINNEQFF. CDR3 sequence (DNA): TGTGCCAGTAGTATGCGACAGGTAGTTCACATAAACAATGAGCAGTTCTTC.

CDR3 region: CASSIVGLAGLYNEQFF. The CDR3 bases are TGTGCCAGTAGTATAGTCGGACTAGCGGGACTCTACAATGAGCAGTTCTTC. The V and J genes are TRBV19 and TRBJ2-1, with TRBD2 matching over 12 bases. Per germline, CDR1 LNHDA and CDR2 SQIVND (reference sequence). The CDR3 is 17 amino acids. Losses at the gene ends were 1 base for V and 3 bases for J; bases not matched to a gene: 4.

This CDR3 is CASSIDRSYEQYF. For the CDR3, the DNA is TGTGCCAGTAGTATAGATCGGTCATACGAGCAGTACTTC. V gene TRBV19 combines with J gene TRBJ2-7, with D unresolved. This CDR3 comprises 13 residues. CDR1 is LNHDA, CDR2 SQIVND, per germline (reference sequence). V lost 0 bases and J lost 4, with 7 bases in between.

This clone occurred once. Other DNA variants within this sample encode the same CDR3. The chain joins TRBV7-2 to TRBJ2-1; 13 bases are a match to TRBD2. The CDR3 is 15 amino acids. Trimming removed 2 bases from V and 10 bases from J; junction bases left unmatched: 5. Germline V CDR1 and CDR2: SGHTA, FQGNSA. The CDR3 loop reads CASSLTGLAGWEQFF. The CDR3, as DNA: TGTGCCAGCAGCTTAACGGGACTAGCGGGATGGGAGCAGTTCTTC.

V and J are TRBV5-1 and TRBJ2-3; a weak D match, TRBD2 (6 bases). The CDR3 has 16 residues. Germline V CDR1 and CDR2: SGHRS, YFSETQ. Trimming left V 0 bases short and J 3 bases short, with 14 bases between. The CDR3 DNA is TGCGCCAGCAGCTTGGATGGGGGGTGGGCTACAGATACGCAGTATTTT. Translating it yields CASSLDGGWATDTQYF.

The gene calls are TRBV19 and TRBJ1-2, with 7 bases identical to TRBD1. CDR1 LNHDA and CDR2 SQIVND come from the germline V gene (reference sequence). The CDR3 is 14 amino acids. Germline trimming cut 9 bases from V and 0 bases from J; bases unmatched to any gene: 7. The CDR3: CASVNRGANYGYTF. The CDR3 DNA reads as TGTGCCAGCGTTAACAGGGGAGCTAACTATGGCTACACCTTC.

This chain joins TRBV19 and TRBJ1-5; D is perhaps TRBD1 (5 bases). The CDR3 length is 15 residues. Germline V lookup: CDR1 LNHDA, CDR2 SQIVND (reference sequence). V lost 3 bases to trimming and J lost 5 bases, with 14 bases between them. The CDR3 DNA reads TGTGCCAGTAGTATTATTTTTAGACAGCATCAGCCCCAGCATTTT. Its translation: CASSIIFRQHQPQHF.

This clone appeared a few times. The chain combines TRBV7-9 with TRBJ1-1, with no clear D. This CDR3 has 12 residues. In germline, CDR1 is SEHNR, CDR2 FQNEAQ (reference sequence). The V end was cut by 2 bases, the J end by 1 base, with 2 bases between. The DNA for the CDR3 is TGTGCCAGCAGCTTACAGAACACTGAAGCTTTCTTT. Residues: CASSLQNTEAFF.